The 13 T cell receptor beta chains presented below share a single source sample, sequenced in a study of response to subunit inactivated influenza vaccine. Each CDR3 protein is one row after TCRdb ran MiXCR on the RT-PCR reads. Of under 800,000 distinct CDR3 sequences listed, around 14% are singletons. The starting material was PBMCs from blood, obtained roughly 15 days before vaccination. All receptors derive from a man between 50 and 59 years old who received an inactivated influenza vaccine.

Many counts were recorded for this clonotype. For the CDR3, the DNA is TGTGCCAGCCGCGAGCGGGGTGCCATGAACACTGAAGCTTTCTTT. This codes for CASRERGAMNTEAFF. The chain combines TRBV3-1 with TRBJ1-1, with no clear D. V gave up 8 bases and J gave up 0 bases, with 16 bases separating them. CDR1 and CDR2 (germline): LGHDT, YNNKEL (reference sequence). The CDR3 runs 15 residues. Full variable domain (rest looked up from reference TRBV3-1 and TRBJ1-1): DTAVSQTPKYLVTQMGNDKSIKCEQNLGHDTMYWYKQDSKKFLKIMFSYNNKELIINETVPNRFSPKSPDKAHLNLHINSLELGDSAVYFCASRERGAMNTEAFFGQGTRLTVV.

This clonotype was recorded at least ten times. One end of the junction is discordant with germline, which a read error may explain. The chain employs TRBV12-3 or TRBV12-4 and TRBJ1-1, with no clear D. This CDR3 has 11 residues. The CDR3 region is CASSLVGEAFF. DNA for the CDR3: TGCGCCAGCAGCTTGGTCGGGGAAGCTTTCTTT.

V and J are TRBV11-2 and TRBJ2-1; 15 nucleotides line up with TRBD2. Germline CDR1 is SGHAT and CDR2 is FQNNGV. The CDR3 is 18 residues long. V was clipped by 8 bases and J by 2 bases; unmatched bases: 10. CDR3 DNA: TGTGCCAGCGCCCGAGGACTAGCGGGGGGGGGGACCTACAATGAGCAGTTCTTC. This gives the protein CASARGLAGGGTYNEQFF.

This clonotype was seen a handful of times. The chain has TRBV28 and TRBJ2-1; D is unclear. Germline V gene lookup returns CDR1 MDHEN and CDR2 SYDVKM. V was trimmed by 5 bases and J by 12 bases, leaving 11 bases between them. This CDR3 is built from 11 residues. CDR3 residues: CASSDTVGQFF. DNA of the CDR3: TGTGCCAGCAGTGACACGGTCGGGCAGTTCTTC.

The CDR3 nucleotides are TGTGCCAGCAGCAAATCTTGTTCTGTGGGCGGGAGTTTTACAGATACGCAGTATTTT. It encodes CASSKSCSVGGSFTDTQYF. The chain combines TRBV21-1 with TRBJ2-3; the table's TRBD2 call for D was not verified on the DNA. TRBV21-1 is a pseudogene. This CDR3 has 19 residues.

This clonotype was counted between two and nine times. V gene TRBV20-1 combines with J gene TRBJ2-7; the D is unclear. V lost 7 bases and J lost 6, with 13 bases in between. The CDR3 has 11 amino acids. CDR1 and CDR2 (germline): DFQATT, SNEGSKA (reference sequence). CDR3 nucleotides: TGCAGTGACGGGCAGTCTATCGAGCAGTACTTC. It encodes CSDGQSIEQYF.

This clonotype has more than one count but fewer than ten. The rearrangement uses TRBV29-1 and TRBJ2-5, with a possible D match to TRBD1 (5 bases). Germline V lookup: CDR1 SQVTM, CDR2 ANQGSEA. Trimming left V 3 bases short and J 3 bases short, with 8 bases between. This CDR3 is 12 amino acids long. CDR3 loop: CSVEVGEETQYF. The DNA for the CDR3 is TGCAGCGTTGAGGTAGGGGAAGAGACCCAGTACTTC.

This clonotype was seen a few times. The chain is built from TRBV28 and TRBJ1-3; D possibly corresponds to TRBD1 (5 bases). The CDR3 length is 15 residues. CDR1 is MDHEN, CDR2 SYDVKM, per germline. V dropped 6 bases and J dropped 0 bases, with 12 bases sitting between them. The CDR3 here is CASSWDRSSGNTIYF. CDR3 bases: TGTGCCAGCAGCTGGGACCGGAGCTCTGGAAACACCATATATTTT.

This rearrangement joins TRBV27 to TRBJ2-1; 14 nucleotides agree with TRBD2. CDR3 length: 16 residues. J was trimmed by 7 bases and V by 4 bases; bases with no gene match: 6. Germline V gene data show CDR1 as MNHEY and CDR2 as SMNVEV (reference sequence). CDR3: CASSSGTSGGHNEQFF. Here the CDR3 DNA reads TGTGCCAGCAGTTCAGGGACTAGCGGGGGCCATAATGAGCAGTTCTTC.

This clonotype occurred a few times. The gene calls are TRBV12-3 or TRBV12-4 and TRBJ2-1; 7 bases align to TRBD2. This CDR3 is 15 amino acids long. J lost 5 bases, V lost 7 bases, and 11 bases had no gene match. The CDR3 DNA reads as TGTGCCAGCAATATAGCGGGCCTGGGACACAATGAGCAGTTCTTC. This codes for CASNIAGLGHNEQFF.

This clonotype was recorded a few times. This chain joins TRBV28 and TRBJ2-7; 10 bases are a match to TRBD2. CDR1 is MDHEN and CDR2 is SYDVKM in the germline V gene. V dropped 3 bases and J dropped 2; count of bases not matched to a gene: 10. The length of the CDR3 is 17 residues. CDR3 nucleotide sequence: TGTGCCAGCAGTTTTAACCCGGGACTAGCGACCACCTACGAGCAGTACTTC. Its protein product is CASSFNPGLATTYEQYF.

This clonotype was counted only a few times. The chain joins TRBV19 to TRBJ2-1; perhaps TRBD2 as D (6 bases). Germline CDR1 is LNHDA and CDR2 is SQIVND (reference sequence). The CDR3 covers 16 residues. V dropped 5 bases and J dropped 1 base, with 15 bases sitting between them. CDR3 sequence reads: CASSGYGRGSYNEQFF. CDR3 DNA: TGTGCCAGTAGTGGATACGGGAGAGGTTCCTACAATGAGCAGTTCTTC.

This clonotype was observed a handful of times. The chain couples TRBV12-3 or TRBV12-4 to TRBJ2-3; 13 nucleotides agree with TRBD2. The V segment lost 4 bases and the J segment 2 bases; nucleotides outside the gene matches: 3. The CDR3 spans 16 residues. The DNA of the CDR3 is TGTGCCAGCAGTTCCGGGACTAGCGGGAACACAGATACGCAGTATTTT. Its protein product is CASSSGTSGNTDTQYF.